These 7 T cell receptor beta chains came from one sample sequenced in a study of OX40 agonist ivuxolimab in advanced cancers. Libraries were prepared by immunoSEQ multiplex PCR; TCRdb keeps only in-frame clonotypes and omits some of them. The sample consists of around 76,000 clones, 94% of them appearing once. The starting material was CD4+ or CD8+ T cells sorted from blood, obtained in a trial of the OX40 agonist ivuxolimab. All receptors come from an adult with an advanced solid tumor such as melanoma, head and neck, liver or kidney cancer.

The V gene is TRBV5-1, the J gene TRBJ2-1, with 8 bases fitting TRBD1. The CDR3 is 15 residues long. V dropped 2 bases and J dropped 12; count of bases not matched to a gene: 13. Germline CDR1 SGHRS, CDR2 YFSETQ. This CDR3 is CASSFRQGPLVGQFF. Here the CDR3 DNA reads TGCGCCAGCAGCTTCAGACAGGGGCCTCTGGTGGGGCAGTTCTTC.

The V and J genes are TRBV6-5 and TRBJ2-7; 10 nucleotides agree with TRBD1. Germline-derived CDR1 and CDR2 are MNHEY and SVGAGI. The CDR3 totals 16 residues. V was pared by 0 bases and J by 3 bases, with 5 bases of the junction left unmatched. CDR3 region: CASSYSTGQGYYEQYF. CDR3 sequence (DNA): TGTGCCAGCAGTTACTCTACGGGACAGGGGTACTACGAGCAGTACTTC.

This chain joins TRBV6-5 and TRBJ2-3; TRBD1 aligns across 10 bases. J lost 3 bases, V lost 8 bases, and 2 bases had no gene match. This CDR3 is 13 amino acids long. Germline-derived CDR1 and CDR2 are MNHEY and SVGAGI. Written as DNA, the CDR3 is TGTGCCAGCGGACAGGGGGAAACAGATACGCAGTATTTT. Protein: CASGQGETDTQYF.

Regarding this clone: Other DNA sequences within the sample encode an identical CDR3. The rearrangement uses TRBV29-1 and TRBJ2-7; 8 bases are a match to TRBD2. CDR1 SQVTM and CDR2 ANQGSEA come from the germline V gene. CDR3 length equals 15 residues. With V trimmed by 2 bases and J by 3 bases, 9 bases remained unmatched. The CDR3 DNA is TGCAGCGTTGAATCGGGGGTGCGGGGGGACTACGAGCAGTACTTC. It codes for CSVESGVRGDYEQYF.

The rearrangement joins TRBV4-3 to TRBJ1-4, with 12 bases identical to TRBD1. This CDR3 has 16 residues. Looked up from germline, CDR1 is LGHNA and CDR2 is YSLEER. V trimming: 0 bases; J trimming: 11 bases; junction bases outside the gene matches: 7. CDR3 sequence reads: CASSQDGGTGGEKLFF. CDR3 DNA sequence: TGCGCCAGCAGCCAAGATGGCGGGACAGGGGGCGAGAAACTGTTTTTT.

The CDR3 sequence is CASSLLRGGLQETQYF. CDR3 DNA sequence: TGTGCCAGCAGTTTGTTGCGGGGGGGTTTACAAGAGACCCAGTACTTC. The chain has TRBV27 and TRBJ2-5; 9 bases are a match to TRBD2. CDR3 length: 16 residues. V was pared by 3 bases and J by 2 bases, with 7 bases of the junction left unmatched. Per germline, CDR1 MNHEY and CDR2 SMNVEV (reference sequence).

V and J are TRBV27 and TRBJ2-7; TRBD1 aligns across 9 bases. After removal of 5 bases from V and 2 bases from J, the junction contained 10 bases not matched to a gene. This CDR3 region has 16 residues. Germline CDR1 and CDR2: MNHEY and SMNVEV (reference sequence). CDR3 nucleotides: TGTGCCAGCAGTACGCTCGGGACAGGGTCCCCCTACGAGCAGTACTTC. It is translated as CASSTLGTGSPYEQYF.